This TCR beta chain was observed in a study of cytomegalovirus exposure and HLA in healthy donors. The V segment lost 1 base and the J segment 5 bases; nucleotides outside the gene matches: 7. CDR1 SGHVS and CDR2 FNYEAQ come from the germline V gene. The CDR3 runs 17 residues. Primers for the PCR totalled 60 Vbeta and 13 Jbeta. Sequencing was performed with immunoSEQ multiplex PCR; in TCRdb, only in-frame clones are kept and a portion is missing. The profile shows around 150,000 clones, more than 75% of them singletons. Sequenced sample: PBMCs. The V gene is TRBV7-6, the J gene TRBJ2-1, with 11 bases that match TRBD1. The sequence came from a male donor in good health and CMV-seronegative. CDR3 residues: CASSLVHGTGGDNEQFF. DNA of the CDR3: TGTGCCAGCAGCTTAGTCCACGGGACAGGGGGGGACAATGAGCAGTTCTTC. The full variable domain, with the rest looked up from reference TRBV7-6 and TRBJ2-1, is GAGVSQSPRYKVTKRGQDVALRCDPISGHVSLYWYRQALGQGPEFLTYFNYEAQQDKSGLPNDRFSAERPEGSISTLTIQRTEQRDSAMYRCASSLVHGTGGDNEQFFGPGTRLTVL.